This record looks at one TCR beta chain sequence and its context. The clone's antigen remains unknown. No quality values exist for individual bases; no much larger clone is one base distant. This entry belongs to a study of cytomegalovirus exposure and HLA in healthy donors (dated by TCRdb to the late 2010s). Study-wide context: The 500 to 800 repertoires of the first cohort and the roughly 120 validation repertoires were produced on the same platform, according to a later analysis. The aim of the study was to test whether cataloging public T cell receptors could identify signatures of past pathogen exposure. In addition to the first cohort of roughly 700 subjects, a separate validation cohort of over 90 different subjects was used. The study combined high-throughput TCR immunosequencing, statistical association of individual TCRs with disease status, and machine learning to predict cytomegalovirus infection status.

The CDR3 numbers 13 residues from cysteine through phenylalanine. The sequence is cut down to CDR3 DNA, 39 bases in frame from base 1. The junction shows trimming of 0 bases on V and 9 bases on J, and the gene matches do not reach 5 bases of it. Based on the germline V gene (reference sequence), the CDR1 and CDR2 sequences are SGHKS and YYEKEE. Library creation used the immunoSEQ multiplex PCR assay. The paper's processing steps were these. A statistical classification framework was built to diagnose cytomegalovirus status from the catalog of TCR beta chain sequences. TCRdb carries this immuneACCESS record with in-frame sequences only. Its versions omit some clonotypes, under half of them owing to an unresolved V gene in the studies checked, with the rest unexplained. The V and J calls and clone size were taken over from that table, and D and trimming were inferred from the DNA. This sample gives roughly 140,000 clones in total; roughly nine tenths of them show up just once. In total, the top ten clones hold about 3.1% of the sample.

The donors belonged to the validation cohort of approximately 130 subjects, which was separate from the approximately 610-subject first cohort. The study at large found these results: According to the authors, the approach could potentially be generalized to other disease states and immunological phenotypes. In vitro tests confirmed that three of the cytomegalovirus-associated TCR beta chains recognize cytomegalovirus antigens. The classifier was reported to diagnose cytomegalovirus status with high specificity and sensitivity in both the original cohort and the validation cohort. A total of 150 to 200 TCR beta chains were listed by the study as associated with cytomegalovirus. Of the cluster scores, 85% to 95% were above 0 in a later analysis, which found that TCRs clustered in the first cohort also tended to co-occur in the 95 to 150 validation repertoires. A later analysis lacked HLA typing for the validation cohort, so it scored co-occurrence in that cohort across all 120 repertoires. While some public TCRs were present in many individuals, most TCR sequences turned up only very rarely across donors.

The TCR originated in a young woman in good health and CMV-seropositive. The chain joins TRBV5-5 to TRBJ2-7, and TRBD2 matches 8 of the central bases. Sequencing was done on a sample of PBMCs. The CDR3 corresponds to CASSLATGGWQYF. The DNA sequence is as follows: TGTGCCAGCAGCTTGGCCACGGGAGGGTGGCAGTACTTC. Where the CDR3 stops, the reference TRBV5-5 and TRBJ2-7 genes take over; the full variable domain is DAGVTQSPTHLIKTRGQQVTLRCSPISGHKSVSWYQQVLGQGPQFIFQYYEKEERGRGNFPDRFSARQFPNYSSELNVNALLLGDSALYLCASSLATGGWQYFGPGTRLTVT.